A single sample gave rise to the 4 T cell receptor beta chains below, sequenced in a study of human T cells and chemical hapten exposure. Time point here: pre-sensitization, week 0. Stated treatment: therapeutic diphenylcyclopropenone sensitization with weekly scalp DPC. One entry per CDR3 protein, called by TCRdb with MiXCR from the RACE reads. The sample records fewer than 70,000 distinct CDR3 sequences, approximately 11% being singletons. The source material was whole blood, sampled in connection with sensitization to the hapten diphenylcyclopropenone (DPC). The receptors derive from a woman aged 45-59 years with alopecia areata. Some clones in this sample may be carry-over from other donors' samples.

This clonotype turned up a few times. The rearrangement joins TRBV10-1 to TRBJ2-5, with a tentative D call TRBD1 (6 bases). The ends were cut back, 3 bases at V and 1 base at J, with 9 bases in the middle. The germline CDR1 and CDR2 sequences are WNHNN and SYGVQD (reference sequence). CDR3 length: 14 residues. CDR3 sequence (DNA): TGCGCCAGCAGTGACAACAGGGTCCAAGAGACCCAGTACTTC. Amino acid sequence: CASSDNRVQETQYF.

This clonotype was detected ten times or more. The chain uses TRBV7-9 and TRBJ2-5; tentatively, D is TRBD2 (5 bases). Trimming took 1 base from V and 11 from J, leaving 17 bases between them. From germline, CDR1 is SEHNR and CDR2 FQNEAQ (reference sequence). This CDR3 is 14 amino acids long. CDR3 sequence: CASSLVNQQRGQYF. CDR3 sequence (DNA): TGTGCCAGCAGCTTAGTTAACCAGCAAAGAGGGCAGTACTTC.

This clonotype showed up just a few times. The V call is TRBV3-1, the J call TRBJ1-3; no definite D call. The CDR3 consists of 16 residues. Trimming shortened V by 1 base and J by 0 bases, and 10 bases separated the two germline ends. Germline V gives CDR1 LGHDT, CDR2 YNNKEL (reference sequence). The CDR3 DNA is TGTGCCAGCAGCCAAGGACTGGCGGACTCTGGAAACACCATATATTTT. Its protein is CASSQGLADSGNTIYF.

This clonotype has a count of ten or more. The chain employs TRBV18 and TRBJ2-1; 8 positions agree with TRBD1. The CDR3 spans 15 residues. The germline gives CDR1 KGHSH, CDR2 LQKENI. The ends lost 5 bases at V and 6 bases at J; junction bases unmatched: 9. The CDR3 nucleotides read TGTGCCAGCTCAGTAGCAGGGGGCTTTGGCAATGAGCAGTTCTTC. Its translation: CASSVAGGFGNEQFF.